This passage covers 13 T cell receptor beta chains from one sample sequenced in a study of cytomegalovirus exposure and HLA in healthy donors. The PCR used 60 Vbeta and 13 Jbeta primers. Clones were read by immunoSEQ multiplex PCR, and TCRdb kept only the in-frame ones, dropping some. Of some 130,000 clones in the sample, 73% were seen once. The sequenced sample was PBMCs. Source of these receptors: a woman aged 40 to 55 in good health and CMV-seronegative.

The CDR3 reads CASSPTGQVTGELFF. CDR3 nucleotides: TGTGCCAGCAGCCCGACCGGACAGGTCACCGGGGAGCTGTTTTTT. The gene calls are TRBV5-4 and TRBJ2-2; 7 nucleotides align to TRBD1. The germline CDR1 and CDR2 sequences are SGHNT and YYREEE (reference sequence). V shed 4 bases, J shed 4 bases, and the junction held 7 bases outside the gene matches. This CDR3 region has 15 residues.

The sample holds one count of this clone. The J gene is TRBJ1-6, the V gene TRBV4-2; 7 nucleotides line up with TRBD1. Germline V CDR1 and CDR2: LGHNA, YNFKEQ. The length of the CDR3 is 14 residues. J was trimmed by 14 bases and V by 4 bases; bases with no gene match: 11. CDR3 sequence reads: CASSPGGSVLSLHF. DNA of the CDR3: TGTGCCAGCAGCCCAGGGGGTTCCGTTCTTTCCCTCCACTTT.

The chain joins TRBV2 to TRBJ2-7, with D perhaps matching TRBD2 (6 bases). The CDR3 is made up of 16 amino acids. Germline-derived CDR1 and CDR2 are SNHLY and FYNNEI. V shed 3 bases and J shed 5 bases, with 20 bases lying between them. In DNA form, the CDR3 reads TGTGCCAGCAGTGAGATGGGATTTTCGCCGGGGGACGAGCAGTACTTC. It specifies CASSEMGFSPGDEQYF.

The V call is TRBV19, the J call TRBJ2-4; 10 bases are shared with TRBD2. The ends lost 3 bases at V and 8 bases at J; junction bases unmatched: 13. The CDR3 has 17 residues. CDR1 and CDR2 from the germline V gene are LNHDA and SQIVND (reference sequence). The CDR3 is CASSIVSGGAERYIQYF. Written as DNA, the CDR3 is TGTGCCAGTAGTATCGTAAGCGGGGGGGCGGAGAGGTACATTCAGTACTTC.

CDR3 sequence reads: CASSQVPGGGQYF. The DNA of the CDR3 is TGTGCCAGCAGCCAAGTCCCGGGGGGAGGGCAGTATTTT. V gene TRBV4-2 combines with J gene TRBJ2-3; TRBD2 matches 7 bases. Germline V lookup: CDR1 LGHNA, CDR2 YNFKEQ. Trimming removed 1 base from V and 11 bases from J; junction bases left unmatched: 6. This CDR3 comprises 13 residues.

CDR3 sequence reads: CASLPSSGPTGELFF. CDR3 DNA sequence: TGTGCCAGCCTCCCGTCTAGCGGCCCCACCGGGGAGCTGTTTTTT. This chain connects TRBV13 to TRBJ2-2; 7 nucleotides align to TRBD2. V dropped 8 bases and J dropped 4; count of bases not matched to a gene: 10. The germline CDR1 and CDR2 sequences are PRHDT and FYEKMQ (reference sequence). The CDR3 contains 15 residues.

This chain connects TRBV5-1 to TRBJ2-2; 11 bases line up with TRBD2. CDR1 SGHRS and CDR2 YFSETQ come from the germline V gene. The V gene end was trimmed by 4 bases and the J gene end by 7 bases; junction bases not matched to a gene: 9. There are 16 residues in the CDR3. For the CDR3, the DNA is TGCGCCAGCAGCCCATTAGCGGGGGGGACCGACGGGGAGCTGTTTTTT. This sequence encodes CASSPLAGGTDGELFF.

This clone was counted once. V gene TRBV5-1 combines with J gene TRBJ2-2; no firm D call. The CDR3 spans 14 residues. V lost 6 bases, J lost 2 bases, and 11 bases lay in between. Per the germline V gene, CDR1 is SGHRS and CDR2 is YFSETQ. CDR3: CASNAGPNTGELFF. DNA for the CDR3: TGCGCCAGCAACGCAGGCCCTAACACCGGGGAGCTGTTTTTT. The variable domain in full, completed from reference TRBV5-1 and TRBJ2-2, reads KAGVTQTPRYLIKTRGQQVTLSCSPISGHRSVSWYQQTPGQGLQFLFEYFSETQRNKGNFPGRFSGRQFSNSRSEMNVSTLELGDSALYLCASNAGPNTGELFFGEGSRLTVL.

Only a few counts were recorded for this clone. This chain connects TRBV6-5 to TRBJ1-1; D gene ambiguous. Between the trimmed V and J ends, which lost 0 bases and 1 base, there was a span of 12 bases. The length of the CDR3 is 16 residues. The germline CDR1 and CDR2 sequences are MNHEY and SVGAGI. This CDR3 is CASSYSRANSNTEAFF. The CDR3 DNA sequence: TGTGCCAGCAGTTACTCGAGGGCCAACTCGAACACTGAAGCTTTCTTT.

This chain links TRBV4-3 with TRBJ2-5; D unresolved. The germline V and J ends were trimmed by 0 bases and 0 bases, with 8 bases remaining between them. Germline loops: CDR1 LGHNA, CDR2 YSLEER. The CDR3 runs 15 residues. In DNA, the CDR3 is TGCGCCAGCAGCCAAGATTACAGAAACCAAGAGACCCAGTACTTC. This translates into CASSQDYRNQETQYF.

The genes are TRBV11-2 and TRBJ2-2; 7 bases match TRBD1. The CDR3 runs 16 residues. Per germline, CDR1 SGHAT and CDR2 FQNNGV. The ends lost 4 bases at V and 6 bases at J; junction bases unmatched: 11. CDR3 bases: TGTGCCAGCAGCTGGGGATCAACTGGGACAGCCGGGGAGCTGTTTTTT. It encodes CASSWGSTGTAGELFF.

The chain employs TRBV6-5 and TRBJ1-6, with D possibly TRBD1 on 6 matching bases. Trimming shortened V by 5 bases and J by 7 bases, and 9 bases separated the two germline ends. Germline V gives CDR1 MNHEY, CDR2 SVGAGI. The CDR3 spans 13 residues. CDR3 coding DNA: TGTGCCAGCAGTAAGGACAGAAATTCACCCCTCCACTTT. This codes for CASSKDRNSPLHF.

This clone was detected once. Here the CDR3 DNA reads TGTGCCAGCAGCTTATGGCAGGGATACGAGCAGTACTTC. It translates to CASSLWQGYEQYF. The chain combines TRBV11-2 with TRBJ2-7; D perhaps matches TRBD1 (5 bases). V was cut by 2 bases and J by 4 bases, with 9 bases left in between. The V gene's germline CDR1 is SGHAT and CDR2 FQNNGV. CDR3 length: 13 residues.